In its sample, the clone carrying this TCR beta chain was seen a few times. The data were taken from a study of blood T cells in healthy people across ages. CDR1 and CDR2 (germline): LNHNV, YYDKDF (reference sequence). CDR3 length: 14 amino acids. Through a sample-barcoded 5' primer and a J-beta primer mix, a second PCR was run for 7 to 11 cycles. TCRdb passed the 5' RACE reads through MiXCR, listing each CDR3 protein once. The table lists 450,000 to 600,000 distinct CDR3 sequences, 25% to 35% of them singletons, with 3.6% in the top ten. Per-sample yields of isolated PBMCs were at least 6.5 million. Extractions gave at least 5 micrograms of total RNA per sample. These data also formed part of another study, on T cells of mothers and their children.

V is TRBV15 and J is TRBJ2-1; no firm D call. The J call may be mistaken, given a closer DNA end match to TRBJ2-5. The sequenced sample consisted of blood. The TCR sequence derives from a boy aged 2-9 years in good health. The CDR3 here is CATSRDLKGETQYF. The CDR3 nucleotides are TGTGCCACCAGCAGAGACTTAAAGGGAGAGACCCAGTACTTC.